The 9 T cell receptor beta chains below were found in one sample sequenced in a study of blood T cells in healthy people across ages. PCR was performed a second time for roughly 7 to 12 cycles using a sample-barcoded 5' primer and a J-beta primer mix. One entry per CDR3 protein results from TCRdb running MiXCR on the 5' RACE reads. The sample lists approximately 1.5 million distinct CDR3 sequences, approximately 43% occurring once. The sample consisted of blood. Source of these receptors: a woman between 18 and 29 years old in good health.

This clonotype has only a few counts. The rearrangement links TRBV7-8 to TRBJ2-1; a weak D match, TRBD1 (6 bases). V was shortened by 1 base and J by 7 bases, with 14 bases between the two germline ends. CDR3 size: 15 residues. Germline-derived CDR1 and CDR2 are SGHVS and FQNEAQ. The CDR3 coding sequence is TGTGCCAGCAGCTTAGGAACAGGGATGGGGAATGAGCAGTTCTTC. Protein product: CASSLGTGMGNEQFF.

This chain links TRBV14 with TRBJ2-1; no clear D gene. Trimming removed 1 base at V and 5 bases at J, with 12 bases between. The CDR3 is 15 amino acids. The germline V gene has CDR1 SGHDN and CDR2 FVKESK. CDR3 sequence reads: CASSQVVGPHNEQFF. The CDR3 nucleotides read TGTGCCAGCAGCCAAGTTGTCGGGCCCCACAATGAGCAGTTCTTC. The complete variable domain, with remaining parts taken from reference TRBV14 and TRBJ2-1, reads EAGVTQFPSHSVIEKGQTVTLRCDPISGHDNLYWYRRVMGKEIKFLLHFVKESKQDESGMPNNRFLAERTGGTYSTLKVQPAELEDSGVYFCASSQVVGPHNEQFFGPGTRLTVL.

The V call is TRBV6-5, the J call TRBJ1-4; D not resolved. The CDR3 has 16 amino acids. The V end lost 0 bases, the J end lost 4 bases, and 12 bases lay between the germline ends. CDR1 is MNHEY and CDR2 is SVGAGI in the germline V gene. This CDR3 reads CASSYSGQLGNEKLFF. For the CDR3, the DNA is TGTGCCAGCAGTTACTCCGGGCAGCTTGGTAATGAAAAACTGTTTTTT.

The chain joins TRBV14 to TRBJ2-7, with D perhaps matching TRBD1 (6 bases). The CDR3 loop spans 14 amino acids. The ends were cut back, 0 bases at V and 12 bases at J, with 18 bases in the middle. The germline gives CDR1 SGHDN, CDR2 FVKESK. CDR3: CASSQDPSPGHGYF. CDR3 in DNA: TGTGCCAGCAGCCAAGATCCGTCGCCGGGACACGGGTACTTC.

This clonotype was counted between two and nine times. The chain employs TRBV9 and TRBJ2-5; TRBD2 aligns across 10 bases. Trimming cost V 0 bases and J 5 bases; bases outside gene matches: 7. The CDR3 has 16 amino acids. From germline, CDR1 is SGDLS and CDR2 YYNGEE. As DNA, the CDR3 is TGTGCCAGCAGCGTAGCCGCTAGCGGGAGCGCTGAGACCCAGTACTTC. Translating it yields CASSVAASGSAETQYF.

Note on this clonotype: The junction does not match germline at one end; this may be a read error. The DNA of the CDR3 is TGTGCCAGCAGTTTCGACTCTGGAAACACCACATATTTT. Protein: CASSFDSGNTTYF. The chain joins TRBV6-5 to TRBJ1-3; D unclear. This CDR3 comprises 13 residues. Germline-derived CDR1 and CDR2 are MNHEY and SVGAGI.

This clonotype has a handful of counts. The chain has TRBV12-3 or TRBV12-4 and TRBJ2-7, with 7 bases lining up with TRBD1. CDR3 length: 15 amino acids. With 6 bases clipped from V and 4 bases from J, the junction kept 12 bases outside the gene matches. As DNA, the CDR3 is TGTGCCAGCAGCACCGCCGAGGGGGCGCGTTACGAGCAGTACTTC. It codes for CASSTAEGARYEQYF.

V usage is TRBV10-3 and J usage is TRBJ2-1; perhaps TRBD2 as D (5 bases). The CDR3 runs 15 residues. Per the germline V gene, CDR1 is ENHRY and CDR2 is SYGVKD. V gave up 0 bases and J gave up 0 bases, with 6 bases separating them. In DNA form, the CDR3 reads TGTGCCATCAGTGAGTCGGGGAGCTCCTACAATGAGCAGTTCTTC. Protein sequence: CAISESGSSYNEQFF.

This clonotype was seen only a few times. The V gene is TRBV7-9, the J gene TRBJ1-1; no reliable D call. Germline V gene sequence: CDR1 SEHNR, CDR2 FQNEAQ (reference sequence). The CDR3 loop spans 13 amino acids. The germline V and J ends were trimmed by 0 bases and 4 bases, with 6 bases remaining between them. In nucleotides, the CDR3 is TGTGCCAGCAGCTTAGCACTTCGCACTGAAGCTTTCTTT. Its translation is CASSLALRTEAFF.